This TCR beta chain stems from a study of CD8 T cells in ankylosing spondylitis. CDR1 is DFQATT and CDR2 is SNEGSKA in the germline V gene (reference sequence). The CDR3 loop spans 13 amino acids. With 5 bases removed from V and 10 bases from J, the gap between germline ends came to 18 bases. TCRdb re-called the 5' RACE reads with MiXCR, one entry per CDR3 protein. Of 300,000 to 350,000 distinct CDR3 sequences in the sample, around 10% were seen once. This clonotype was seen at least ten times. Sequencing was performed on blood, either unsorted or a sorted T cell fraction (not recorded which). The sequence was collected from a female donor with ankylosing spondylitis or in good health (not recorded which). The genes are TRBV20-1 and TRBJ2-1; possibly TRBD1 for D (5 bases). Here the CDR3 DNA reads TGCAGTGCTCTCTCTCGAGGTGGACAAGAGCAGTTCTTC. Its protein product is CSALSRGGQEQFF.